The present T cell receptor (beta chain) was sequenced within a study of identical twins. A universal primer site arose from template switching, and cDNA bore unique molecular identifiers. TCRdb ran MiXCR on the 5' RACE reads and lists one entry per CDR3 protein. The data contain some 1,700,000 distinct CDR3 sequences, about 30% of them singletons. Everyone who donated was a healthy Caucasian. Note on this clonotype: Its cognate antigen is unknown.

Study results and caveats: Abundant beta clonotypes from cord blood had fewer insertions, unlike memory repertoires, which showed none. Alpha sequences that were out-of-frame and twin-shared showed an excess of low generation probability.

The sample consisted of cord blood. This receptor was identified in a newborn girl in good health.

CDR3 loop: CAIGDGLVRYF. CDR3 DNA sequence: TGTGCCATCGGCGACGGACTAGTTCGGTACTTC. J is TRBJ2-5 and V is TRBV10-3; 7 bases are a match to TRBD2. The ends lost 8 bases at V and 13 bases at J; junction bases unmatched: 10. This CDR3 contains 11 residues. Per germline, CDR1 ENHRY and CDR2 SYGVKD.